This is a list of T cell receptor beta chains from one sample in a study of blood T cell repertoires in COVID-19. Profiled with immunoSEQ multiplex PCR; TCRdb holds only in-frame clones, not every one. Of 150,000 to 200,000 clones in the sample, around 80% are singletons; the top ten hold 11%. Sequenced input: peripheral blood. Receptor source: a man aged 55 to 70 with active or convalescent COVID-19. CDR3s include the opening cysteine and the closing phenylalanine or tryptophan. Each record gives: D gene, V gene, clone size, J gene, CDR3 DNA, CDR3 protein. A D gene is named only where the DNA matches it firmly. Clone size, where shown, is once, few, many, or a class for clones that have expanded.

>TRBD2|TRBV11-2|.|TRBJ2-3
TGTGCCAGCAGCTTAGGGGCGGGGGTAACAGATACGCAGTATTTT
CASSLGAGVTDTQYF
>TRBD1|TRBV6-5|once|TRBJ2-1
TGTGCCAGCGCTGACCACAGGGGGGCCTACAATGAGCAGTTCTTC
CASADHRGAYNEQFF
>TRBD1|TRBV19|.|TRBJ1-2
TGTGCCAGTAGTAGGGGAGGACAGGCTAACTATGGCTACACCTTC
CASSRGGQANYGYTF
>.|TRBV28|.|TRBJ1-2
TGTGCCAGCAGAGTTTATGGGGGGGCTGGCTATGGCTACACCTTC
CASRVYGGAGYGYTF
>TRBD2|TRBV5-1|.|TRBJ2-7
TGCGCCAGCAGCACGGGACAGACTAGCGGTGGCGAGCAGTACTTC
CASSTGQTSGGEQYF
>.|TRBV6-1|.|TRBJ1-1
TGTGCCAGCAGTGAAGGGGGGGGCATGAACACTGAAGCTTTCTTT
CASSEGGGMNTEAFF
>.|TRBV7-9|.|TRBJ1-1
TGTGCCAGCAGCTCTACAGGGAACACTGAAGCTTTCTTT
CASSSTGNTEAFF
>.|TRBV10-3|.|TRBJ2-5
TGTGCCATCAGTGAGGGAGGCGGCCTTGGGGAGACCCAGTACTTC
CAISEGGGLGETQYF
>TRBD1|TRBV2|.|TRBJ2-1
TGTGCCAGCAGTGAAGGGACAGGGTTGAATGAGCAGTTCTTC
CASSEGTGLNEQFF
>TRBD1|TRBV2|few|TRBJ1-3
TGTGCCAGCAAGGGACAGGGTAACGGAAACACCATATATTTT
CASKGQGNGNTIYF
>.|TRBV5-1|.|TRBJ1-4
TGCGCCAGCAGCTTCGGGGTGGGAGCTAATGAAAAACTGTTTTTT
CASSFGVGANEKLFF
>.|TRBV27|.|TRBJ2-1
TGTGCCAGCAGTTTAATACGGTCTAATGAGCAGTTCTTC
CASSLIRSNEQFF
>.|TRBV1|.|TRBJ2-7
TGCACCAGCAGCCAAGAGATTCGGGGAAACGAGCAGTACTTC
CTSSQEIRGNEQYF
>TRBD1|TRBV9|.|TRBJ1-2
TGTGCCAGCAGCGTAAAAGGGGACAGCCCACTTCTTATGGCTAACTATGGCTACACCTTC
CASSVKGDSPLLMANYGYTF
>TRBD2|TRBV9|few|TRBJ2-5
TGTGCCAGCAGCCCCTACTCGGGGGGGCCGACGGAGACCCAGTACTTC
CASSPYSGGPTETQYF
>.|TRBV6-5|once|TRBJ1-2
TGTGCCAGCAGTCAACAGGGTTTTAATGGCTACACCTTC
CASSQQGFNGYTF